Listed here is a single T cell receptor beta chain. Its antigen is unknown. This CDR3 contains 12 residues. Trimming left V 7 bases short and J 4 bases short, with 12 bases between. The germline CDR1 and CDR2 sequences are GTSNPN and SVGIG (reference sequence). The assay was immunoSEQ multiplex PCR, and TCRdb's table has in-frame clones only and misses some. Seen here are 8,000 to 9,500 clones, roughly 87% observed once, and the top ten hold about 2.8%. These data belong to a study of immune evolution from preneoplasia to lung adenocarcinoma. As for the study in general: HLA loss of heterozygosity: roughly 6.4% AIS, about 15% MIA, approximately 31% ADC, none AAH.

Notes on the study in general: From normal lung to invasive adenocarcinoma, top clone frequencies appeared to decrease.

The sequence was collected from a person aged 65-85 years with lung adenocarcinoma. Sequencing was performed on FFPE minimally invasive lung adenocarcinoma tissue. This sequence joins TRBV30 and TRBJ2-3; perhaps TRBD1 as D (6 bases). The CDR3 sequence: CALTPGADTQYF. In DNA form, the CDR3 reads TGTGCCTTGACCCCAGGGGCAGATACGCAGTATTTT.